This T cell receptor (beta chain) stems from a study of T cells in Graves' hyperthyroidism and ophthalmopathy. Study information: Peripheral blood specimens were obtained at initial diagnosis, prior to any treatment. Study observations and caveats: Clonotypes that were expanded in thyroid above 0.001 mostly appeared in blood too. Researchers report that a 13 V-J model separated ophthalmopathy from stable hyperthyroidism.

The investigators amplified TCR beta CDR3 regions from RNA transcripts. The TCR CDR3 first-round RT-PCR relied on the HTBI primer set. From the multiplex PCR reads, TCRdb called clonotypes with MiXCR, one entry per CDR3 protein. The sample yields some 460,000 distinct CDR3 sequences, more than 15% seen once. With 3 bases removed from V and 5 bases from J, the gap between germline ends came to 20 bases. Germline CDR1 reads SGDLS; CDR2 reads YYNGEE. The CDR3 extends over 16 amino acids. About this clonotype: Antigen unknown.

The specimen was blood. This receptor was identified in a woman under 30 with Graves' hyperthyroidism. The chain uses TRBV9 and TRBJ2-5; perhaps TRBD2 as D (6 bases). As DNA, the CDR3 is TGTGCCAGCAGCGCCTCGGAAGGAGGGCCCTGGGAGACCCAGTACTTC. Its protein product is CASSASEGGPWETQYF.